These 32 T cell receptor beta chains came from one sample sequenced in a study of regulatory T cells in long-lasting Graves disease. Time point defined: persistent/refractory GD, antithyroid drugs over 5 years with positive TRAb. Preparation of the TCR library used RNA extracted from PBMCs. Both iRepertoire HTBI primers and Arm-PCR of CDR3 regions were used to build the TCR beta libraries. One entry per CDR3 protein results from TCRdb running MiXCR on the multiplex PCR reads. This sample has 650,000 to 700,000 distinct CDR3 sequences, with roughly 30% found just once. Here the sequenced sample was peripheral blood mononuclear cells (PBMCs), taken when the disease was refractory, from a patient treated with antithyroid drugs. Receptor source: a female donor with Graves disease.

V usage is TRBV10-3 and J usage is TRBJ2-7, with TRBD2 identical over 9 bases. V shed 5 bases and J 6 bases; nucleotides not matched to a gene: 8. Per the germline V gene, CDR1 is ENHRY and CDR2 is SYGVKD. CDR3 length equals 14 residues. CDR3 amino acids: CAISPVAGEVEQYF. As DNA, the CDR3 is TGTGCCATCAGTCCGGTAGCGGGAGAGGTCGAGCAGTACTTC.

The chain couples TRBV6-4 to TRBJ1-2, with D maybe TRBD1 (5 bases). V lost 4 bases and J 4 bases, leaving 22 bases between the germline ends. Germline values: CDR1 MRHNA, CDR2 SNTAGT. The length of the CDR3 is 17 residues. In nucleotides, the CDR3 is TGTGCCAGCAGTGCGATGTCAGGGATAAGTGATAGCTATGGCTACACCTTC. Translation: CASSAMSGISDSYGYTF.

This clonotype occurred many times. V usage is TRBV11-2 and J usage is TRBJ2-7; 7 bases agree with TRBD1. The CDR3 sequence is 17 residues long. After removal of 3 bases from V and 5 bases from J, the junction contained 16 bases not matched to a gene. Germline V gene data show CDR1 as SGHAT and CDR2 as FQNNGV. The CDR3 is CASSLDSDSTGTHEQYF. Written as DNA, the CDR3 is TGTGCCAGCAGCTTGGACTCCGACTCGACAGGGACCCACGAGCAGTACTTC.

The chain joins TRBV6-1 to TRBJ1-5; TRBD1 matches at 7 bases. The CDR3 spans 14 residues. With 6 bases clipped from V and 3 bases from J, the junction kept 5 bases outside the gene matches. CDR1 is MNHNS, CDR2 SASEGT, per germline. The CDR3: CASSGQAINQPQHF. DNA of the CDR3: TGTGCCAGCAGCGGACAGGCTATCAATCAGCCCCAGCATTTT.

The rearrangement links TRBV6-5 to TRBJ1-4; 7 bases match TRBD1. CDR3 size: 16 residues. Germline values: CDR1 MNHEY, CDR2 SVGAGI. The trim removed 0 bases at V and 7 bases at J, leaving 8 bases unmatched. The CDR3 is CASSYSRGRDGEKLFF. The CDR3 DNA follows: TGTGCCAGCAGTTACTCGAGGGGGCGCGATGGTGAAAAACTGTTTTTT.

The table lists this clonotype with a few counts. CDR3 sequence reads: CASSQEGGRKETQYF. Written as DNA, the CDR3 is TGTGCCAGCAGCCAAGAAGGCGGGAGGAAAGAGACCCAGTACTTC. The chain has TRBV3-1 and TRBJ2-5, with 8 nucleotides matching TRBD2. The CDR3 loop spans 15 amino acids. Per the germline V gene, CDR1 is LGHDT and CDR2 is YNNKEL (reference sequence). Germline trimming cut 0 bases from V and 3 bases from J; bases unmatched to any gene: 3.

A few counts support this clonotype. This chain connects TRBV7-2 to TRBJ1-3; D is undetermined. This CDR3 is 14 amino acids long. Trimming took off 5 bases at V and 2 bases at J, with 10 bases between the two ends. Looked up from germline, CDR1 is SGHTA and CDR2 is FQGNSA. The chain's CDR3 is CASSQSWTGNTIYF. DNA of the CDR3: TGTGCCAGCAGCCAGAGTTGGACTGGAAACACCATATATTTT. The whole variable domain, filled in from reference TRBV7-2 and TRBJ1-3, reads GAGVSQSPSNKVTEKGKDVELRCDPISGHTALYWYRQSLGQGLEFLIYFQGNSAPDKSGLPSDRFSAERTGGSVSTLTIQRTQQEDSAVYLCASSQSWTGNTIYFGEGSWLTVV.

This clonotype occurred many times. This chain connects TRBV6-1 to TRBJ1-2; 9 nucleotides align to TRBD1. V lost 6 bases to trimming and J lost 5 bases; unmatched junction nucleotides: 7. Germline-derived CDR1 and CDR2 are MNHNS and SASEGT. The CDR3 covers 14 residues. CDR3 loop: CASRNMGTGYGYTF. CDR3 coding DNA: TGTGCCAGCAGAAACATGGGGACAGGGTATGGCTACACCTTC.

The chain employs TRBV9 and TRBJ1-5; D is unclear. This CDR3 is built from 14 residues. Germline V CDR1 and CDR2: SGDLS, YYNGEE. The germline V and J ends were trimmed by 0 bases and 3 bases, with 7 bases remaining between them. The DNA for the CDR3 is TGTGCCAGCAGCGTAGATGGATTCAATCAGCCCCAGCATTTT. This gives the protein CASSVDGFNQPQHF.

The CDR3, as DNA: TGTGCCAGCTCACCACCTGACAGGGAAGGCGAAAAACTGTTTTTT. Translation gives CASSPPDREGEKLFF. V usage is TRBV18 and J usage is TRBJ1-4; 7 bases fit TRBD1. The CDR3 extends over 15 amino acids. Germline CDR1 is KGHSH and CDR2 is LQKENI. V shed 0 bases and J 8 bases; nucleotides not matched to a gene: 6.

The chain carries TRBV11-2 and TRBJ1-1; possibly TRBD1 for D (6 bases). The CDR3 is 14 amino acids. V was trimmed by 6 bases and J by 1 base, leaving 12 bases between them. Per germline, CDR1 SGHAT and CDR2 FQNNGV. CDR3 loop: CASRKPGQNTEAFF. The CDR3 region has the DNA TGTGCCAGCAGGAAACCGGGACAGAACACTGAAGCTTTCTTT. The whole variable domain, remainder taken from reference TRBV11-2 and TRBJ1-1, is EAGVAQSPRYKIIEKRQSVAFWCNPISGHATLYWYQQILGQGPKLLIQFQNNGVVDDSQLPKDRFSAERLKGVDSTLKIQPAKLEDSAVYLCASRKPGQNTEAFFGQGTRLTVV.

Of note for this clonotype: With a much larger clone just one base away, this may be a read error. V and J are TRBV28 and TRBJ2-7; D is ambiguous. The CDR3 consists of 11 residues. Germline lookup yields CDR1 MDHEN and CDR2 SYDVKM. This CDR3 is CASSLVGQWFF. CDR3 nucleotides: TGTGCCAGCAGTTTGGTCGGGCAGTGGTTCTTC.

This clonotype was seen just once. The chain joins TRBV6-5 to TRBJ1-6, with 7 bases identical to TRBD1. Germline V gene sequence: CDR1 MNHEY, CDR2 SVGAGI. V shed 2 bases, J shed 8 bases, and the junction held 9 bases outside the gene matches. The CDR3 totals 16 residues. CDR3 loop: CASSYATRDRDSPLHF. The CDR3 DNA follows: TGTGCCAGCAGTTACGCGACCCGGGACAGAGATTCACCCCTCCACTTT.

V and J are TRBV7-9 and TRBJ2-2; no clear D gene. Germline V gives CDR1 SEHNR, CDR2 FQNEAQ (reference sequence). Trimming cost V 5 bases and J 0 bases, with 13 bases left between them. CDR3 length: 16 amino acids. The CDR3 DNA follows: TGTGCCAGCAGCGCTCCCCCAGGCACGAACACCGGGGAGCTGTTTTTT. Residues: CASSAPPGTNTGELFF.

The chain couples TRBV7-9 to TRBJ1-1; 7 nucleotides line up with TRBD1. Unmatched junction bases numbered 6, after V lost 4 bases and J lost 1 base. The CDR3 extends over 15 amino acids. Germline-derived CDR1 and CDR2 are SEHNR and FQNEAQ (reference sequence). In DNA, the CDR3 is TGTGCCAGCAGCTCCCACAGGGGTACGAACACTGAAGCTTTCTTT. It is translated as CASSSHRGTNTEAFF.

The chain is built from TRBV10-3 and TRBJ1-3, with 8 bases lining up with TRBD1. The CDR3 is made up of 16 amino acids. The V and J ends lost 6 bases and 0 bases, in that order; junction bases with no gene match: 7. Germline CDR1 is ENHRY and CDR2 is SYGVKD. DNA of the CDR3: TGTGCCATCAGCGGCCGGGACAGGTTCTCTGGAAACACCATATATTTT. Translating gives CAISGRDRFSGNTIYF.

This chain connects TRBV3-1 to TRBJ2-7; D gene ambiguous. CDR1 and CDR2 (germline): LGHDT, YNNKEL (reference sequence). V was clipped by 2 bases and J by 5 bases, with 16 bases between them. There are 15 residues in the CDR3. This CDR3 reads CASSQSGTTGDEQYF. The CDR3 DNA follows: TGTGCCAGCAGCCAATCAGGTACCACCGGCGACGAGCAGTACTTC.

The chain employs TRBV12-3 or TRBV12-4 and TRBJ1-1; a weak D match, TRBD1 (5 bases). The CDR3 is 13 amino acids. Trimming removed 6 bases from V and 5 bases from J, with 13 bases in between. The DNA of the CDR3 is TGTGCCAGCAGCCAGCTAGAGGGGACTGAAGCTTTCTTT. Translation: CASSQLEGTEAFF.

The V call is TRBV11-2, the J call TRBJ2-7; D uncertain. The V gene lost 3 bases and the J gene lost 3 bases, with 15 bases spanning the gap. The germline V gene encodes CDR1 SGHAT and CDR2 FQNNGV. The CDR3 loop spans 15 amino acids. In DNA, the CDR3 is TGTGCCAGCAGCTTCCAGGACGGTCGACGCTACGAGCAGTACTTC. Translating gives CASSFQDGRRYEQYF.

In its sample, this clonotype was seen a few times. The chain carries TRBV20-1 and TRBJ1-5; D is unclear. Germline values: CDR1 DFQATT, CDR2 SNEGSKA (reference sequence). V was shortened by 7 bases and J by 4 bases, with 11 bases between the two germline ends. The CDR3 is 12 amino acids. Here the CDR3 DNA reads TGCAGTGTCGCCCCCCCTAATCAGCCCCAGCATTTT. This sequence encodes CSVAPPNQPQHF.

This clonotype has ten or more counts. The V gene is TRBV3-1, the J gene TRBJ1-1; D is uncertain. Germline V gene data show CDR1 as LGHDT and CDR2 as YNNKEL (reference sequence). Trimming left V 4 bases short and J 5 bases short, with 11 bases between. The CDR3 sequence is 13 residues long. CDR3 sequence reads: CASSPRLGTEAFF. The CDR3 DNA reads TGTGCCAGCAGCCCGCGATTGGGGACTGAAGCTTTCTTT.

As DNA, the CDR3 is TGTGCCAGCAGCGTAGAACTAGCGGGAGGTGGAGAGACCCAGTACTTC. Residues: CASSVELAGGGETQYF. V is TRBV9 and J is TRBJ2-5; TRBD2 agrees at 12 bases. The CDR3 covers 16 residues. With V trimmed by 0 bases and J by 4 bases, 4 bases remained unmatched. Germline values: CDR1 SGDLS, CDR2 YYNGEE.

The J gene is TRBJ2-2, the V gene TRBV10-1; D is uncertain. V lost 8 bases to trimming and J lost 6 bases, with 13 bases between them. CDR1 is WNHNN, CDR2 SYGVQD, per germline (reference sequence). The CDR3 consists of 13 residues. CDR3 protein: CASFSEVPGELFF. The CDR3 DNA reads as TGCGCCAGCTTCAGTGAGGTACCCGGGGAGCTGTTTTTT.

This clonotype has at least ten counts. V is TRBV28 and J is TRBJ1-1; D might be TRBD1 (5 bases). The CDR3 has 16 amino acids. Germline values: CDR1 MDHEN, CDR2 SYDVKM. The V and J ends lost 5 bases and 6 bases respectively, with 22 bases between them. CDR3 protein: CASSLAGTGLGAEAFF. CDR3 nucleotides: TGTGCCAGCAGTCTCGCCGGAACGGGGCTAGGGGCTGAAGCTTTCTTT.

This clonotype was seen many times. This rearrangement joins TRBV27 to TRBJ1-2, with D possibly being TRBD1 (5 bases). Trimming shortened V by 5 bases and J by 1 base, and 14 bases separated the two germline ends. This CDR3 spans 15 amino acids. Germline V gene sequence: CDR1 MNHEY, CDR2 SMNVEV (reference sequence). CDR3 amino acids: CASSRAGTHNYGYTF. The CDR3 DNA sequence: TGTGCCAGCAGTAGAGCCGGGACCCATAACTATGGCTACACCTTC.

The chain couples TRBV3-1 to TRBJ2-7; D is uncertain. The CDR3 extends over 14 amino acids. Trimming stripped 6 bases from V and 2 bases from J, with 14 bases between. CDR1 and CDR2 (germline): LGHDT, YNNKEL (reference sequence). The CDR3 loop is CASRPERGTYEQYF. CDR3 bases: TGTGCCAGCAGGCCCGAGCGCGGCACCTACGAGCAGTACTTC.

CDR3 nucleotide sequence: TGTGCCAGCAGCTTGGGCCACGACAGGTGGGGCCCTGGAAACACCATATATTTT. This gives the protein CASSLGHDRWGPGNTIYF. The genes are TRBV11-1 and TRBJ1-3; TRBD1 might be the D (6 bases). The CDR3 runs 18 residues. Germline V CDR1 and CDR2: SGHAT, FQDESV (reference sequence). Trimming stripped 3 bases from V and 2 bases from J, with 20 bases between. The full variable domain, its missing parts supplied by reference TRBV11-1 and TRBJ1-3, is EAEVAQSPRYKITEKSQAVAFWCDPISGHATLYWYRQILGQGPELLVQFQDESVVDDSQLPKDRFSAERLKGVDSTLKIQPAELGDSAMYLCASSLGHDRWGPGNTIYFGEGSWLTVV.

Notes on this clonotype: The junction shows a germline mismatch at one end, possibly a read error. The V call is TRBV6-1, the J call TRBJ1-1; no clear D. The CDR3 loop spans 13 amino acids. Looked up from germline, CDR1 is MNHNS and CDR2 is SASEGT. The CDR3 DNA follows: TGCGCCAGCAGTGAGTTGGGGTTCACTGAAGCTTTCTTT. Its translation: CASSELGFTEAFF.

Ten or more counts support this clonotype. The junction does not match germline at one end; this may be a read error. The chain has TRBV5-1 and TRBJ1-4; TRBD1 is a possible D gene (5 bases). CDR1 and CDR2 from the germline V gene are SGHRS and YFSETQ. CDR3 length equals 15 residues. CDR3 sequence: CASSLAGTTNEKLFF. The DNA for the CDR3 is TGTGCCAGCAGCTTAGCAGGGACAACTAATGAAAAACTGTTTTTT.

The genes are TRBV27 and TRBJ1-5; 9 bases align to TRBD1. The germline V gene has CDR1 MNHEY and CDR2 SMNVEV (reference sequence). J was trimmed by 0 bases and V by 4 bases; bases with no gene match: 7. This CDR3 contains 17 residues. CDR3 nucleotide sequence: TGTGCCAGCAGTTCTAGCGGACAGGGGTATAGCAATCAGCCCCAGCATTTT. Translated: CASSSSGQGYSNQPQHF.

The table lists this clonotype with a count of one. The chain employs TRBV15 and TRBJ2-2; possible D gene TRBD2, 5 bases. The CDR3 loop spans 18 amino acids. The V gene's germline CDR1 is LNHNV and CDR2 YYDKDF (reference sequence). V lost 1 base and J lost 3, with 18 bases in between. The CDR3 DNA reads as TGTGCCACCAGCAGAGCCTCCGGTAGGCTAGCTGACACCGGGGAGCTGTTTTTT. It encodes CATSRASGRLADTGELFF.

The chain recombines TRBV12-3 or TRBV12-4 with TRBJ2-7; 10 positions agree with TRBD1. The V and J ends lost 6 bases and 4 bases, in that order; junction bases with no gene match: 3. CDR3 length: 13 residues. The CDR3 loop reads CASRGQGGYEQYF. The CDR3 DNA reads TGTGCCAGCAGAGGACAGGGGGGGTACGAGCAGTACTTC.